This TCR beta chain was found in a study of blood T cell repertoires in COVID-19. The germline V gene encodes CDR1 MDHEN and CDR2 SYDVKM. With 1 base removed from V and 11 bases from J, the gap between germline ends came to 14 bases. This CDR3 region has 13 residues. Assay used: immunoSEQ multiplex PCR; TCRdb lists only in-frame clones, some missing. This sample has around 200,000 clones, with roughly 84% found just once. J is TRBJ1-1 and V is TRBV28; no reliable D call. Sequenced sample: peripheral blood. The clonotype originates from a woman in her sixties or seventies with COVID-19, enrolled during active disease. The CDR3 is CASSLSVPGNAFF. The CDR3 nucleotides are TGTGCCAGCAGTTTATCCGTCCCGGGTAATGCTTTCTTT. The whole variable domain, filled in from reference TRBV28 and TRBJ1-1, reads DVKVTQSSRYLVKRTGEKVFLECVQDMDHENMFWYRQDPGLGLRLIYFSYDVKMKEKGDIPEGYSVSREKKERFSLILESASTNQTSMYLCASSLSVPGNAFFGQGTRLTVV.